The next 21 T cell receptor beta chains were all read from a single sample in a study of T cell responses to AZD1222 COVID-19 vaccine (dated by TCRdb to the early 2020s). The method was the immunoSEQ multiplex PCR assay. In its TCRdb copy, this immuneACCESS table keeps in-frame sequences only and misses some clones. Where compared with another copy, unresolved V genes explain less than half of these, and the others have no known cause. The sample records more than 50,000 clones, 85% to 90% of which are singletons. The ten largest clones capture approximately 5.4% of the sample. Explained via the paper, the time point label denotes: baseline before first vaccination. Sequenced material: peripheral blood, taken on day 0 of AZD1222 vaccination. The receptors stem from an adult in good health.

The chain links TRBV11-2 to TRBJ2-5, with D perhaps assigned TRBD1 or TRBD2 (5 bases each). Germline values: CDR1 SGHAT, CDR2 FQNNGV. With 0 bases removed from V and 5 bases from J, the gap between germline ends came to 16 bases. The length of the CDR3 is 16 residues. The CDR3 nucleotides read TGTGCCAGCAGCTTAGACCCCCCCGGGGCCAGGGAGACCCAGTACTTC. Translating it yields CASSLDPPGARETQYF.

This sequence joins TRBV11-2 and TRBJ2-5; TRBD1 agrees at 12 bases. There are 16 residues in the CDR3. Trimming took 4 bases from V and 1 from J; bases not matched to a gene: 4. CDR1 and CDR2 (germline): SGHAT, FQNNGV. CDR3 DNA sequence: TGTGCCAGCAGCTCCCTGGGACAGGGGGCCCAAGAGACCCAGTACTTC. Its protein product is CASSSLGQGAQETQYF.

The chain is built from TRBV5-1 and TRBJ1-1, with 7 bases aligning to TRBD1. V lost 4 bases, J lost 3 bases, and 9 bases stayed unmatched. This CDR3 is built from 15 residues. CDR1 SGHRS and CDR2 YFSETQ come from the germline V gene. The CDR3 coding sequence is TGCGCCAGCAGCATACAGGGGTCGTGGGACACTGAAGCTTTCTTT. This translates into CASSIQGSWDTEAFF.

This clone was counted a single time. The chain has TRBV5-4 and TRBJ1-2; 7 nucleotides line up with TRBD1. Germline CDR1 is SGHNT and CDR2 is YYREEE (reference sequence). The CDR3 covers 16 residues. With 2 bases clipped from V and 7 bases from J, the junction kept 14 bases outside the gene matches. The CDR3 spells CASSLVGGGILGGYTF. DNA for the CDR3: TGTGCCAGCAGCTTAGTAGGGGGCGGAATTCTCGGTGGCTACACCTTC.

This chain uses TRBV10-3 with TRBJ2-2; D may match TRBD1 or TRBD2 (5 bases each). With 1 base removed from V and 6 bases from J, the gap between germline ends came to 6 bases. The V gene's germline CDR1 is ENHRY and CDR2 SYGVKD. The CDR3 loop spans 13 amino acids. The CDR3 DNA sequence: TGTGCCATCAGTGAGTTGGGGGCCGGGGAGCTGTTTTTT. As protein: CAISELGAGELFF.

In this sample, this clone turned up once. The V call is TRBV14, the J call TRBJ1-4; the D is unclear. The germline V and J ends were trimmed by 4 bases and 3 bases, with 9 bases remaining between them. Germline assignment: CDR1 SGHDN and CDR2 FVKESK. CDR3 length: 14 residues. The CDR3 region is CASSLFGANEKLFF. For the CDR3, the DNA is TGTGCCAGCAGCCTCTTCGGGGCTAATGAAAAACTGTTTTTT.

CDR3 in DNA: TGTGCCAGCAGCCCAGACAGGCAAGAGACCCAGTACTTC. This translates into CASSPDRQETQYF. V is TRBV11-2 and J is TRBJ2-5, with a tentative D call TRBD1 (6 bases). This CDR3 contains 13 residues. Germline values: CDR1 SGHAT, CDR2 FQNNGV. Trimming shortened V by 5 bases and J by 2 bases, and 9 bases separated the two germline ends.

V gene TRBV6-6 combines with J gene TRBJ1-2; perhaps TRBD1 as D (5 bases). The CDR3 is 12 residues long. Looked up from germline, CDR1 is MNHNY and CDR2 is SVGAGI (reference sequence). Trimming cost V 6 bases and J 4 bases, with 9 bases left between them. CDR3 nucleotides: TGTGCCAGCAGCCCCGACAGCTATGGCTACACCTTC. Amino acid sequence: CASSPDSYGYTF.

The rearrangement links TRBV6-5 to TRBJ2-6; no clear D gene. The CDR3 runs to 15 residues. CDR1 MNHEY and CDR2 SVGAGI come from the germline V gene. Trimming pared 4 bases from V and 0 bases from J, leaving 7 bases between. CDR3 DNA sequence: TGTGCCAGCAGTTCCCCTAGCTCTGGGGCCAACGTCCTGACTTTC. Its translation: CASSSPSSGANVLTF.

This CDR3 is CATFGLGNGYTF. In DNA form, the CDR3 reads TGTGCCACCTTCGGGCTGGGAAATGGCTACACCTTC. The genes are TRBV19 and TRBJ1-2; D not certain. V shed 10 bases and J shed 6 bases, with 15 bases lying between them. The CDR3 is 12 residues long. Germline assignment: CDR1 LNHDA and CDR2 SQIVND (reference sequence).

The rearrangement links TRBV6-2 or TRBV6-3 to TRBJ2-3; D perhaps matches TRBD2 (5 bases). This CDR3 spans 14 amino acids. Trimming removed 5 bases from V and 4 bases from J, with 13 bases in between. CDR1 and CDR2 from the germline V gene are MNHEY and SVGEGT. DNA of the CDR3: TGTGCCAGCAGTAAAGGTGGTAGCGCAGATACGCAGTATTTT. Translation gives CASSKGGSADTQYF.

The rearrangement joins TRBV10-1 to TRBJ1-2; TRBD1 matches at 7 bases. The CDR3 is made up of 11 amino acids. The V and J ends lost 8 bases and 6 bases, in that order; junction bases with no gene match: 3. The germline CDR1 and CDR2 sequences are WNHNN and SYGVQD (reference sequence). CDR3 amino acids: CASGDRNGYTF. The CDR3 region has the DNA TGCGCCAGCGGGGACAGAAATGGCTACACCTTC.

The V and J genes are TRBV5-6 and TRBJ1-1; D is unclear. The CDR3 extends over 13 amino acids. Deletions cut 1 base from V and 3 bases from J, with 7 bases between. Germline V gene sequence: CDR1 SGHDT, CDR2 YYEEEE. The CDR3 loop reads CASSLLEYTEAFF. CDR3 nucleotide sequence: TGTGCCAGCAGCTTGCTCGAATACACTGAAGCTTTCTTT.

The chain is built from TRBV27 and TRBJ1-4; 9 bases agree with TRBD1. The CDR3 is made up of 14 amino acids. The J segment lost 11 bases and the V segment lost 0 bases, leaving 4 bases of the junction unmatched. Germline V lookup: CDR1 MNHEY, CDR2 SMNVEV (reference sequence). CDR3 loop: CASSLSGTGSKLFF. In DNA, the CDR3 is TGTGCCAGCAGTTTATCGGGGACAGGGTCGAAACTGTTTTTT.

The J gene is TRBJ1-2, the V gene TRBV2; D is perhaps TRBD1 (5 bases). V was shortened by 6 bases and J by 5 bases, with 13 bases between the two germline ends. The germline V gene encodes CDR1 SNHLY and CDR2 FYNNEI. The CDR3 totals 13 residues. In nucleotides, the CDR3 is TGTGCCAGCAGAAACGGGACTCTTTATGGCTACACCTTC. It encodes CASRNGTLYGYTF.

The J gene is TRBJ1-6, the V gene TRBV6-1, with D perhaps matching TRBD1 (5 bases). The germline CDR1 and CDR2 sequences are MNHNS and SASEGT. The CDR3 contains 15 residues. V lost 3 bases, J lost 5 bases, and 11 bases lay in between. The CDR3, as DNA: TGTGCCAGCAGTGAGCAGACAGCGGATAATTCACCCCTCCACTTT. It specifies CASSEQTADNSPLHF.

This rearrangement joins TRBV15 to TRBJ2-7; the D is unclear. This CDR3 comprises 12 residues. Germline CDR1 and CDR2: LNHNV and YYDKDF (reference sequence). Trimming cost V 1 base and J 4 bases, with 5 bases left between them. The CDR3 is CATSRGRYEQYF. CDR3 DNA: TGTGCCACCAGCAGAGGAAGGTACGAGCAGTACTTC.

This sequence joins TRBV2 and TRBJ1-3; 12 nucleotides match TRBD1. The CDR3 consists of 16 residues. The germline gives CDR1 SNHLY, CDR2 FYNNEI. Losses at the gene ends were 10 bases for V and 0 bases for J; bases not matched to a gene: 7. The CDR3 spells CATTPGQGASGNTIYF. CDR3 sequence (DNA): TGTGCCACCACGCCGGGACAGGGGGCCTCTGGAAACACCATATATTTT.

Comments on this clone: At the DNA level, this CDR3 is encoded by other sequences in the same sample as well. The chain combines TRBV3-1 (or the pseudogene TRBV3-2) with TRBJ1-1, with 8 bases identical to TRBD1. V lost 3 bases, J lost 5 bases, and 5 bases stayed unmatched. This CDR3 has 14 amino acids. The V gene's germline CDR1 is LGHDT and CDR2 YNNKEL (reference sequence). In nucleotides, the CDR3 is TGTGCCAGCAGCCAGGAGGACAGGGCTACTGAAGCTTTCTTT. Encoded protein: CASSQEDRATEAFF.

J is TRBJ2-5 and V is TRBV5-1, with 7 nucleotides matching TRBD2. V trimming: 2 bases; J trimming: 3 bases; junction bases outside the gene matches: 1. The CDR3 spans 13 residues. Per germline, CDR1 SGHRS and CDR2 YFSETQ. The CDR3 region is CASSFGLEETQYF. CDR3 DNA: TGCGCCAGCAGCTTCGGACTAGAAGAGACCCAGTACTTC.

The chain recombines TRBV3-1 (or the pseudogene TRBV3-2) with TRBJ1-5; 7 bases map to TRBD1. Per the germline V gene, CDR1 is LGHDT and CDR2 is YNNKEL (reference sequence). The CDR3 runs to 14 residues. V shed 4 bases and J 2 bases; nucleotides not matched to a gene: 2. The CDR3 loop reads CASSRTGGNQPQHF. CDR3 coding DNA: TGTGCCAGCAGCCGAACAGGGGGCAATCAGCCCCAGCATTTT.